The 4 T cell receptor beta chains given below trace back to one sample, sequenced in a study of T cells after yellow fever vaccination. TCRdb re-analysed the 5' RACE reads in MiXCR, keeping a single row per CDR3 protein. The top ten hold around 25% of the sample, which has about 110,000 distinct CDR3 sequences, 7.5% to 9.5% seen once. Sequences were derived from CD8+ T cells sorted from PBMCs, sampled 45 days after the yellow fever booster vaccination. The receptor set was obtained from a young man who received the YFV17D yellow fever vaccine.

V gene TRBV20-1 combines with J gene TRBJ2-3; D is unresolved. Deletions cut 6 bases from V and 3 bases from J, with 25 bases between. Germline values: CDR1 DFQATT, CDR2 SNEGSKA (reference sequence). The CDR3 has 17 amino acids. CDR3 sequence (DNA): TGCAGTGCGACAAGAGGCTCGCCGGGTAGGGTTACAGATACGCAGTATTTT. Amino acids: CSATRGSPGRVTDTQYF.

This clonotype was picked up many times. The chain uses TRBV16 and TRBJ2-2; D call uncertain. V lost 1 base and J lost 6, with 6 bases in between. From germline, CDR1 is KGHSY and CDR2 FQNENV. The length of the CDR3 is 13 residues. The CDR3 region has the DNA TGTGCCAGCAGCCAATTTGAGGCCGGGGAGCTGTTTTTT. Its protein is CASSQFEAGELFF.

This clonotype was observed at least ten times. The chain links TRBV4-3 to TRBJ2-1; 11 nucleotides align to TRBD2. V lost 1 base, J lost 6 bases, and 2 bases stayed unmatched. The CDR3 contains 15 residues. Germline V CDR1 and CDR2: LGHNA, YSLEER. The DNA for the CDR3 is TGCGCCAGCAGCCAAGGACTAGCGGGAATCAATGAGCAGTTCTTC. It encodes CASSQGLAGINEQFF.

This clonotype was counted only a few times. This chain connects TRBV15 to TRBJ2-5, with D uncertain. Trimming pared 5 bases from V and 4 bases from J, leaving 11 bases between. The germline CDR1 and CDR2 sequences are LNHNV and YYDKDF (reference sequence). The CDR3 extends over 13 amino acids. In nucleotides, the CDR3 is TGTGCCACCAGCGCATGGGTAGGAGAGACCCAGTACTTC. Protein product: CATSAWVGETQYF. The whole variable domain, filled in from reference TRBV15 and TRBJ2-5, reads DAMVIQNPRYQVTQFGKPVTLSCSQTLNHNVMYWYQQKSSQAPKLLFHYYDKDFNNEADTPDNFQSRRPNTSFCFLDIRSPGLGDTAMYLCATSAWVGETQYFGPGTRLLVL.